This TCR beta chain was identified in a study of cytomegalovirus exposure and HLA in healthy donors (dated by TCRdb to the late 2010s). For the wider study: According to an earlier analysis of a few hundred of the donors, 150 million to 200 million T cells yielded 90 million to 130 million unique TCR beta sequences and approximately 300 Gb of sequence data. An early release that covered some 640 HLA-typed donors contained around 330 gigabases of sequencing data and some 87 million unique TCR sequences. Among the roughly 430 genotyped donors, around 81% belonged to the genetic ancestry cluster associated with self-reported Caucasian donors. The study was designed to test whether signatures of past pathogen exposure could be identified by cataloging public T cell receptors. The T cell repertoires of around 670 subjects were profiled by immunosequencing and related to cytomegalovirus serostatus. In addition to the first cohort of several hundred subjects, a separate validation cohort of around 110 different subjects was used. High-throughput TCR immunosequencing, statistical association of individual TCRs with disease status, and machine learning were combined to predict cytomegalovirus infection status. In a later analysis, previously published TCR beta repertoires from 550 to 750 donors were re-analyzed and high-resolution HLA genotyping was added so that TCR occurrence patterns could be studied. In the later analysis, no new phenotypic data were used to find candidate immune exposures; instead, reliance was placed on TCR beta sequences and their occurrence across donors. In an earlier analysis of 587 of the donors, high-throughput TCR beta sequencing was used to judge whether each TCR beta V gene segment behaved as functional or pseudogenic. Donor age, sex, ethnicity and CMV serostatus were compiled together with the repertoire data. A later genetic analysis took genome-wide SNP genotypes for about 60% of the roughly 670 donors and used that subset as a discovery cohort. All discovery cohort repertoires had been generated on a single sequencing platform. Both class I and class II loci were covered by HLA typing, at four-digit resolution. Typing coverage differed by locus: A, B, C, DRB1 and DQB1 were typed in about 629-630 donors, DQA1 in 522, DPA1 in 606, and DPB1 in approximately 450. Four to six DR-DQ haplotypes were handled as single units for association and clustering, since linkage in the cohort was strong. Among 300 to 500 genotyped donors of the cohort, an average of about 220,000 unique TCR beta nucleotide sequences was sequenced per donor, of which 15% to 20% were non-productive.

Inclusive of the bounding cysteine and phenylalanine, the CDR3 is 17 residues long. Here the CDR3 DNA is all that survives: 51 bases in frame from base 1. Via the germline V gene, CDR1 is KGHSH and CDR2 LQKENI. Here V drops 4 bases and J drops 1 base, and the junction holds 11 bases not matched to any gene. For this clone: What this receptor recognizes is not known.

The research as a whole found: In both the original and validation cohorts, the classifier was reported to diagnose cytomegalovirus status with high specificity and sensitivity. According to a later analysis, parvovirus B19, influenza, CMV and Epstein-Barr virus appeared linked to several top co-occurrence clusters. A group of highly shared sequence variants was considered likely to be a technical artifact of the sequencing pipeline. When HLA alleles, especially DR and DQ, strongly co-occurred, attributing TCR associations to individual alleles was difficult. Most TCR sequences were observed very rarely across donors, whereas some public TCRs were present in many individuals. For the cohort, immune exposure information was limited to CMV serostatus. Specific HLA alleles were associated with roughly 16,000 TCR beta sequences at a false discovery rate of 0.05 in a later analysis. Because some donors lacked HLA typing at each locus, the association tests relied only on the typed subset. The earlier analysis of approximately 590 of the donors excluded roughly 17 rarely observed V segments, including chromosome 9 orphons, because counts were too low. The authors suggested that the approach could potentially be extended to other disease states and immunological phenotypes. A later analysis found that most CMV-associated TCR beta chains appeared HLA-restricted, with HLA associations seemingly driven largely by CMV exposure. In the study, about 150 TCR beta chains were listed as associated with cytomegalovirus. A further reported finding was that TCR beta sequences accurately predicted the HLA-A and HLA-B alleles for most subjects in the first cohort. The cohort was sequenced for TCR beta chains only, and without alpha or paired-chain data the features that could be detected were limited. A later genetic analysis associated a missense DCLRE1C variant with V-gene and J-gene trimming of TCR beta chains, and an independent cohort replicated the association. In a later analysis, HLA-associated TCR beta chains showed more clonal expansion and lower generation probabilities than non-associated chains that were equally common. In an earlier analysis of approximately 600 of the donors, most TCR beta V segments were observed in productive rearrangements about 90% or about 30% of the time, broadly matching IMGT annotations. In vitro tests confirmed that a few of the cytomegalovirus-associated TCR beta chains recognize cytomegalovirus antigens. In a later genetic analysis, fewer N-insertions in productive TCRs were reported among donors in an Asian-associated ancestry cluster than the roughly 700-donor mean. The presence/absence analyses assumed that sequencing depth was roughly uniform across donors, and that assumption may not be true. In a later analysis, the rate of TCR association differed among HLA loci, with DRB1 alleles having the most associated TCRs and HLA-C alleles having the fewest. Some IMGT-functional V segments, including TRBV6-2 and TRBV6-3, could not be distinguished by the 87-base-pair reads and were therefore excluded. Correlated functional status among segregating V segments might reflect linkage disequilibrium, but an unknown experimental factor could not be ruled out.

The cohort consisted of 666 healthy bone marrow donors. Cohort members were all nominally healthy when sampled, although unrecorded immune exposures were likely present. The donor was CMV seropositive and was included in the group of 250 to 350 seropositive cohort members. A peripheral blood sample was collected from each donor, and TCR beta sequencing was performed on peripheral blood mononuclear cells. Genomic DNA extraction from the blood cell samples was performed with the Qiagen DNeasy Blood Extraction Kit. The library was generated by the immunoSEQ multiplex PCR assay. For the multiplex PCR, a mixture combining 60 forward primers for TCR Vbeta segments and 13 reverse primers for TCR Jbeta segments was used. Amplification of the CDR3 region of rearranged TCR beta genes was performed with a multiplex PCR assay on genomic DNA. The Illumina HiSeq System was used to sequence the amplified TCR beta libraries as 87-base-pair reads. From the authors' description of their analysis: In a later analysis, tens of millions of unique TCR beta chains were counted across the roughly 700 repertoires, and about 9.9 million of these chains were shared by at least two donors. A nearest-neighbor algorithm error-corrected the raw reads and collapsed the reads into unique sequences, merging closely related sequences to remove PCR and sequencing errors. V, D and J gene segments were assigned by aligning CDR3 sequences to IMGT reference sequences. For a sequence to be retained, a match of at least six nucleotides was required to both a V gene segment and a J gene segment. A rearrangement was called productive if the CDR3 had no stop codons and remained in frame with V and J, and every other rearrangement was called non-productive. Following IMGT convention, CDR3 was defined as the stretch from the second conserved V-encoded cysteine up to the conserved J-encoded phenylalanine. The earlier analysis of fewer than 700 of the donors excluded sequences that lacked an unambiguous match to a single V gene segment. An earlier analysis of 500 to 600 of the donors classified V segments as functional when productive rearrangements were above 56.7% and as segregating when the standard deviation between donors was above 5%. To diagnose cytomegalovirus status from the catalog of TCR beta chain sequences, a statistical classification framework was built. In a later analysis, V and J genes were assigned by comparing TCR nucleotide sequences against IMGT/GENE-DB human TR gene sequences. Using the TCRdist pipeline, a later analysis assigned CDR3 sequences along with most-parsimonious VDJ recombination scenarios. In a later analysis, each TCR beta chain was defined by its CDR3 amino acid sequence together with its V-gene family, and reads without a unique V-gene family were excluded. A later analysis removed 592 highly shared, low-generation-probability nucleotide sequences to deal with suspected cross-contamination and a sequencing artifact. In a later analysis, a clonal expansion index was calculated for each public chain from normalized within-repertoire ranks of inferred template counts. In a later analysis, generation probabilities were computed using a VDJ recombination model fitted to out-of-frame rearrangements, and the results were checked against IGoR. In a later analysis, TCR-TCR, TCR-HLA and TCR-CMV co-occurrence was scored with hypergeometric tests, and a repertoire-size bias correction was applied to TCR pairs. To estimate false discovery rates, a later analysis permuted the HLA or CMV assignments 20 times. In a later analysis, co-occurring TCRs were grouped using DBSCAN, with TCRdist sequence similarity added in when clustering inside HLA-allele-positive subsets. Co-occurrence clustering excluded repertoires with fewer than 30,000 or more than 120,000 public chains, plus five with anomalous nucleotide sharing. Not all clones reach the TCRdb copy of this immuneACCESS table, which keeps in-frame sequences only. Checked studies attribute under half of the gap to unresolved V genes and leave the rest unexplained. The DNA gave D and trimming, while V, J and clone size come from that table. The table held for this sample gives over 200,000 clones. The leading ten clones occupy over 0.75% of the sample.

This TCR came from a woman under 40 in good health and CMV-seropositive. Sequenced input: PBMCs. The rearranged segments are TRBV18 and TRBJ2-5, and TRBD2 matches 8 of the central bases. The CDR3 sequence is CASSRSAAGGGQETQYF. The DNA is TGTGCCAGCTCACGGAGTGCCGCGGGAGGAGGCCAAGAGACCCAGTACTTC.